The 23 T cell receptor beta chains presented below share a single source sample, sequenced in a study of T-cell memory formation after mild COVID-19. MiXCR was run by TCRdb on the 5' RACE reads, yielding one entry per CDR3 protein. The sample contains 250,000 to 400,000 distinct CDR3 sequences, 14% of which appear only once. Sequencing input: PBMCs or a T cell subset sorted from them (not recorded which). These TCRs come from a man between 18 and 35 years old who had mild COVID-19 (a few samples of this study predate the infection). Cell type and time point are not known.

This clonotype has more than one count but fewer than ten. The rearrangement joins TRBV7-2 to TRBJ1-1; D possibly corresponds to TRBD1 (5 bases). CDR3 length: 15 residues. CDR1 and CDR2 (germline): SGHTA, FQGNSA. The V end lost 4 bases, the J end lost 4 bases, and 16 bases lay between the germline ends. CDR3 region: CASSSWGGSVTEAFF. CDR3 nucleotide sequence: TGTGCCAGCAGCTCCTGGGGGGGTTCGGTCACTGAAGCTTTCTTT.

This clonotype was observed a handful of times. The chain recombines TRBV2 with TRBJ1-2, with 10 positions matching TRBD1. The CDR3 is made up of 14 amino acids. Germline trimming cut 7 bases from V and 4 bases from J; bases unmatched to any gene: 6. CDR1 is SNHLY, CDR2 FYNNEI, per germline. CDR3 nucleotide sequence: TGTGCCAGCATTGCGACAGGGGGCTTCTATGGCTACACCTTC. This sequence encodes CASIATGGFYGYTF.

This chain joins TRBV4-1 and TRBJ1-1; a weak D match, TRBD1 (5 bases). The CDR3 consists of 14 residues. Germline lookup yields CDR1 MGHRA and CDR2 YSYEKL. Trimming stripped 4 bases from V and 5 bases from J, with 14 bases between. This CDR3 is CASSRSRGGTEAFF. CDR3 sequence (DNA): TGCGCCAGCAGCCGCTCCCGGGGGGGAACTGAAGCTTTCTTT.

The chain uses TRBV7-2 and TRBJ1-1; 7 bases agree with TRBD1. This CDR3 is built from 14 residues. In germline, CDR1 is SGHTA, CDR2 FQGNSA. V shed 1 base and J 5 bases; nucleotides not matched to a gene: 4. CDR3 DNA sequence: TGTGCCAGCAGCTTAGACAGGGGTTGGACTGAAGCTTTCTTT. Protein: CASSLDRGWTEAFF.

This clonotype was seen repeatedly, ten times or more. The rearrangement joins TRBV12-3 or TRBV12-4 to TRBJ1-2, with 7 positions matching TRBD1. V gave up 5 bases and J gave up 7 bases; unmatched junction bases: 7. The CDR3 loop spans 13 amino acids. The DNA for the CDR3 is TGTGCCAGCAGTCCTACAGGGGCTGGTGGCTACACCTTC. It encodes CASSPTGAGGYTF.

The chain links TRBV7-8 to TRBJ2-1; 9 bases match TRBD2. Germline CDR1 and CDR2: SGHVS and FQNEAQ. The CDR3 covers 17 residues. Losses at the gene ends were 4 bases for V and 1 base for J; bases not matched to a gene: 8. The CDR3 DNA reads as TGTGCCAGCAGCTCTTGGGGGACTAGCCTATCCTACAATGAGCAGTTCTTC. Residues: CASSSWGTSLSYNEQFF. The complete variable domain, with remaining parts taken from reference TRBV7-8 and TRBJ2-1, reads GAGVSQSPRYKVAKRGQDVALRCDPISGHVSLFWYQQALGQGPEFLTYFQNEAQLDKSGLPSDRFFAERPEGSVSTLKIQRTQQEDSAVYLCASSSWGTSLSYNEQFFGPGTRLTVL.

This clonotype appeared a few times. The rearrangement links TRBV11-2 to TRBJ1-5; a possible D gene is TRBD1 (6 bases). In germline, CDR1 is SGHAT, CDR2 FQNNGV. The CDR3 totals 17 residues. V was pared by 4 bases and J by 6 bases, with 22 bases between. The CDR3 DNA reads as TGTGCCAGCAGCTCCATTGTAGGGAGAGGGGGGAGTCAGCCCCAGCATTTT. It translates to CASSSIVGRGGSQPQHF.

The chain uses TRBV20-1 and TRBJ2-1; possible D gene TRBD2, 7 bases. Germline values: CDR1 DFQATT, CDR2 SNEGSKA (reference sequence). Trimming shortened V by 0 bases and J by 8 bases, and 14 bases separated the two germline ends. The CDR3 covers 14 residues. The CDR3 sequence is CSARERGPDDEQFF. Written as DNA, the CDR3 is TGCAGTGCTAGAGAGCGGGGGCCTGACGATGAGCAGTTCTTC.

This clonotype came up many times. The genes are TRBV4-1 and TRBJ2-3, with TRBD2 matching over 9 bases. Germline lookup yields CDR1 MGHRA and CDR2 YSYEKL. The CDR3 consists of 17 residues. V shed 0 bases, J shed 2 bases, and the junction held 6 bases outside the gene matches. The CDR3: CASSQDRVAGATDTQYF. CDR3 nucleotide sequence: TGCGCCAGCAGCCAAGATAGAGTAGCGGGGGCCACAGATACGCAGTATTTT.

This clonotype was counted only a few times. This chain connects TRBV6-4 to TRBJ2-1, with 8 bases lining up with TRBD2. J gave up 8 bases and V 0 bases, and 3 bases lay outside the gene matches. There are 14 residues in the CDR3. Germline V lookup: CDR1 MRHNA, CDR2 SNTAGT. CDR3 region: CASSDSGGVDEQFF. The CDR3 region has the DNA TGTGCCAGCAGTGACTCCGGGGGGGTGGATGAGCAGTTCTTC.

This clonotype turned up a few times. The V and J genes are TRBV5-1 and TRBJ1-1; D is unresolved. There are 14 residues in the CDR3. The germline V gene has CDR1 SGHRS and CDR2 YFSETQ. V lost 4 bases and J lost 3, with 13 bases in between. The CDR3 DNA follows: TGCGCCAGCAGCCCCTGGGAGAGAGACACTGAAGCTTTCTTT. Amino acids: CASSPWERDTEAFF.

This clonotype was found a few times. The chain combines TRBV5-1 with TRBJ2-3; D unclear. V shed 4 bases and J shed 5 bases, with 11 bases lying between them. The CDR3 extends over 13 amino acids. Germline V gene sequence: CDR1 SGHRS, CDR2 YFSETQ. In nucleotides, the CDR3 is TGCGCCAGCAGCGCAGACCGCATAGATACGCAGTATTTT. It translates to CASSADRIDTQYF.

V usage is TRBV5-1 and J usage is TRBJ1-2; D remains ambiguous. Germline V gene lookup returns CDR1 SGHRS and CDR2 YFSETQ. The CDR3 extends over 16 amino acids. Trimming cost V 2 bases and J 4 bases, with 18 bases left between them. Here the CDR3 DNA reads TGCGCCAGCAGCTTTTTCGACCGATTGCCCGGCTATGGCTACACCTTC. Protein: CASSFFDRLPGYGYTF.

V usage is TRBV5-1 and J usage is TRBJ2-5; D might be TRBD2 (5 bases). Germline CDR1 and CDR2: SGHRS and YFSETQ. Trimming took 1 base from V and 1 from J, leaving 14 bases between them. The CDR3 runs 16 residues. CDR3 coding DNA: TGCGCCAGCAGCTTGTTGGGGAGTTCTACCCAAGAGACCCAGTACTTC. It specifies CASSLLGSSTQETQYF.

DNA of the CDR3: TGTGCCAGCAGCCTTGCTGGACTGATAAGAGGAGAGACCCAGTACTTC. Translated: CASSLAGLIRGETQYF. V usage is TRBV7-8 and J usage is TRBJ2-5, with D possibly TRBD2 on 5 matching bases. The CDR3 has 16 amino acids. CDR1 SGHVS and CDR2 FQNEAQ come from the germline V gene. Trimming pared 5 bases from V and 4 bases from J, leaving 20 bases between.

This clonotype turned up a few times. This CDR3 reads CASSLDGTGFYGYTF. The DNA for the CDR3 is TGCGCCAGCAGCTTGGATGGGACAGGGTTCTATGGCTACACCTTC. This chain uses TRBV5-1 with TRBJ1-2, with 9 nucleotides matching TRBD1. Trimming took 0 bases from V and 4 from J; bases not matched to a gene: 4. CDR1 is SGHRS and CDR2 is YFSETQ in the germline V gene. This CDR3 spans 15 amino acids.

This clonotype was detected many times. This sequence joins TRBV27 and TRBJ2-1; D is undetermined. The CDR3 extends over 13 amino acids. The germline CDR1 and CDR2 sequences are MNHEY and SMNVEV (reference sequence). Trimming took 1 base from V and 0 from J, leaving 1 base between them. For the CDR3, the DNA is TGTGCCAGCAGTTTATTCTCCTACAATGAGCAGTTCTTC. Translated: CASSLFSYNEQFF.

This clonotype was detected only a few times. This chain joins TRBV12-3 or TRBV12-4 and TRBJ2-2; tentative D call: TRBD1 (7 bases). The CDR3 covers 15 residues. Trimming cost V 7 bases and J 5 bases, with 17 bases left between them. This chain's CDR3 is CASKQGWEATGELFF. In DNA form, the CDR3 reads TGTGCCAGCAAACAGGGGTGGGAGGCAACCGGGGAGCTGTTTTTT.

This clonotype was counted between two and nine times. The chain employs TRBV7-2 and TRBJ2-2; 10 bases are shared with TRBD1. The germline V gene encodes CDR1 SGHTA and CDR2 FQGNSA. The CDR3 sequence is 15 residues long. Trimming cost V 5 bases and J 6 bases; bases outside gene matches: 6. As DNA, the CDR3 is TGTGCCAGCAGCCCCCGGACAGGGGGACCCGGGGAGCTGTTTTTT. Translation: CASSPRTGGPGELFF.

This clonotype was found a few times. The chain carries TRBV5-1 and TRBJ1-1, with TRBD1 as a possible D gene (5 bases). CDR1 is SGHRS, CDR2 YFSETQ, per germline. V was shortened by 0 bases and J by 3 bases, with 15 bases between the two germline ends. This CDR3 has 16 amino acids. This CDR3 reads CASSLESMGEDTEAFF. In nucleotides, the CDR3 is TGCGCCAGCAGCTTGGAATCTATGGGGGAGGACACTGAAGCTTTCTTT.

This clonotype was observed a few times. The chain is built from TRBV11-2 and TRBJ1-6; D is uncertain. The CDR3 covers 13 residues. Trimming removed 5 bases from V and 0 bases from J, with 2 bases in between. Per the germline V gene, CDR1 is SGHAT and CDR2 is FQNNGV. CDR3 sequence: CASSNSYNSPLHF. In DNA, the CDR3 is TGTGCCAGCAGCAACTCCTATAATTCACCCCTCCACTTT.

There are a few counts of this clonotype. This chain joins TRBV6-5 and TRBJ2-6, with D possibly matching TRBD1 (5 bases). Germline CDR1 reads MNHEY; CDR2 reads SVGAGI. Trimming removed 6 bases at V and 0 bases at J, with 6 bases between. This CDR3 contains 14 residues. The CDR3 sequence is CASRGLSGANVLTF. CDR3 in DNA: TGTGCCAGCAGGGGGCTCTCTGGGGCCAACGTCCTGACTTTC.

In this sample, this clonotype turned up a few times. CDR3 protein: CASSFGLGRETQYF. The CDR3 coding sequence is TGCGCCAGCAGCTTCGGACTAGGGCGAGAGACCCAGTACTTC. V usage is TRBV5-1 and J usage is TRBJ2-5, with TRBD2 matching over 7 bases. Germline CDR1 is SGHRS and CDR2 is YFSETQ. Trimming took 2 bases from V and 4 from J; bases not matched to a gene: 5. The CDR3 is 14 amino acids.